The 32 T cell receptor beta chains listed next were all sequenced from one sample in a study of T cell repertoires in aging, cancer and after chemotherapy. TRB rearrangements spanning V, D and J were amplified using mixed TRB-A/B primers. TCRdb reprocessed the multiplex PCR reads via MiXCR and lists one record per CDR3 protein. The table has approximately 9,700 distinct CDR3 sequences, about 37% seen once; the top ten hold 9.9%. Peripheral blood genomic DNA, not sorted cells or RNA, was the template. The sequencing input was blood. The origin of the receptors is a human donor in good health.

The rearrangement uses TRBV27 and TRBJ2-1; D is perhaps TRBD1 or TRBD2 (5 bases each). The V end was cut by 8 bases, the J end by 6 bases, with 14 bases between. The germline CDR1 and CDR2 sequences are MNHEY and SMNVEV (reference sequence). This CDR3 comprises 13 residues. The CDR3 is CASWLRDLNEQFF. CDR3 nucleotide sequence: TGTGCCAGCTGGCTCCGGGACCTCAATGAGCAGTTCTTC.

A few counts support this clonotype. The chain employs TRBV18 and TRBJ2-2; D gene unclear. Trimming took 3 bases from V and 7 from J, leaving 15 bases between them. The CDR3 is 15 amino acids. Germline V CDR1 and CDR2: KGHSH, LQKENI. The CDR3 here is CASSPLRGDGGELFF. CDR3 DNA: TGTGCCAGCTCACCGTTAAGAGGAGACGGCGGGGAGCTGTTTTTT. The entire variable domain, with the rest obtained from reference TRBV18 and TRBJ2-2, is as follows: NAGVMQNPRHLVRRRGQEARLRCSPMKGHSHVYWYRQLPEEGLKFMVYLQKENIIDESGMPKERFSAEFPKEGPSILRIQQVVRGDSAAYFCASSPLRGDGGELFFGEGSRLTVL.

The chain employs TRBV5-1 and TRBJ2-3; 7 positions match TRBD1. Germline V gene data show CDR1 as SGHRS and CDR2 as YFSETQ. CDR3 size: 18 residues. Trimming took 2 bases from V and 4 from J; bases not matched to a gene: 16. CDR3 bases: TGCGCCAGCAGCTTCACCCCTCCCCGGGACAGTGGACCAGATACGCAGTATTTT. This translates into CASSFTPPRDSGPDTQYF. The whole variable domain, remainder taken from reference TRBV5-1 and TRBJ2-3, is KAGVTQTPRYLIKTRGQQVTLSCSPISGHRSVSWYQQTPGQGLQFLFEYFSETQRNKGNFPGRFSGRQFSNSRSEMNVSTLELGDSALYLCASSFTPPRDSGPDTQYFGPGTRLTVL.

In this sample, this clonotype is medium-sized. V is TRBV12-3 or TRBV12-4 and J is TRBJ1-4; 9 nucleotides agree with TRBD1. CDR3 size: 16 residues. V gave up 3 bases and J gave up 7 bases; unmatched junction bases: 9. The CDR3 DNA reads TGTGCCAGCAGTTTTCCACTGACAGGGGGGACTGAAAAACTGTTTTTT. It specifies CASSFPLTGGTEKLFF.

This clonotype was found a few times. This sequence joins TRBV19 and TRBJ1-3; D is unclear. The CDR3 is made up of 14 amino acids. Deletions cut 1 base from V and 0 bases from J, with 4 bases between. CDR1 and CDR2 from the germline V gene are LNHDA and SQIVND (reference sequence). The CDR3 DNA follows: TGTGCCAGTAGTATAGGGAGCTCTGGAAACACCATATATTTT. It codes for CASSIGSSGNTIYF. The whole variable domain, remainder taken from reference TRBV19 and TRBJ1-3, is DGGITQSPKYLFRKEGQNVTLSCEQNLNHDAMYWYRQDPGQGLRLIYYSQIVNDFQKGDIAEGYSVSREKKESFPLTVTSAQKNPTAFYLCASSIGSSGNTIYFGEGSWLTVV.

This clonotype showed up just a few times. The genes are TRBV6-5 and TRBJ2-2; TRBD2 matches 7 bases. J gave up 5 bases and V 5 bases, and 8 bases lay outside the gene matches. The length of the CDR3 is 15 residues. Per germline, CDR1 MNHEY and CDR2 SVGAGI. CDR3 coding DNA: TGTGCCAGCAGTGTTTGGACTAGTGGGACCGGGGAGCTGTTTTTT. Amino acids: CASSVWTSGTGELFF.

This chain uses TRBV6-1 with TRBJ1-5; the match to TRBD1 covers 9 bases. V gave up 8 bases and J gave up 6 bases; unmatched junction bases: 11. This CDR3 spans 15 amino acids. Germline V gene lookup returns CDR1 MNHNS and CDR2 SASEGT. For the CDR3, the DNA is TGTGCCAGCCGGGTACAGGGGGCGGCCGGTCAGCCCCAGCATTTT. Translating it yields CASRVQGAAGQPQHF.

This clonotype was observed a few times. The J gene is TRBJ2-2, the V gene TRBV12-3 or TRBV12-4; 14 nucleotides align to TRBD2. V gave up 6 bases and J gave up 0 bases; unmatched junction bases: 3. The CDR3 spans 17 residues. The CDR3 region has the DNA TGTGCCAGCAGCCCGACTAGCGGGAGGGCGAACACCGGGGAGCTGTTTTTT. Encoded protein: CASSPTSGRANTGELFF.

J is TRBJ1-1 and V is TRBV29-1, with 7 nucleotides matching TRBD1. The V gene's germline CDR1 is SQVTM and CDR2 ANQGSEA. CDR3 length: 13 amino acids. Trimming at V came to 4 bases and at J to 0 bases, leaving 2 bases not matched to a gene. The CDR3 DNA reads TGCAGCGTTGGGGGACAGCTGAACACTGAAGCTTTCTTT. Translation: CSVGGQLNTEAFF.

This CDR3 reads CAWSDFDNSPLHF. The CDR3 DNA reads as TGTGCCTGGAGTGATTTTGATAATTCACCCCTCCACTTT. This chain uses TRBV30 with TRBJ1-6; D not resolved. Germline V gives CDR1 GTSNPN, CDR2 SVGIG (reference sequence). The V and J ends lost 1 base and 5 bases respectively, with 6 bases between them. The CDR3 is 13 residues long. The variable domain in full, completed from reference TRBV30 and TRBJ1-6, reads SQTIHQWPATLVQPVGSPLSLECTVEGTSNPNLYWYRQAAGRGLQLLFYSVGIGQISSEVPQNLSASRPQDRQFILSSKKLLLSDSGFYLCAWSDFDNSPLHFGNGTRLTVT.

CDR3 in amino acids: CASSLVEGPQETQYF. The CDR3 nucleotides are TGTGCCAGCAGCTTAGTAGAGGGTCCTCAAGAGACCCAGTACTTC. The V call is TRBV7-2, the J call TRBJ2-5; possibly TRBD2 for D (5 bases). There are 15 residues in the CDR3. Trimming pared 1 base from V and 2 bases from J, leaving 11 bases between. CDR1 and CDR2 from the germline V gene are SGHTA and FQGNSA.

The chain has TRBV6-5 and TRBJ2-1, with 7 positions matching TRBD2. Trimming cost V 5 bases and J 5 bases; bases outside gene matches: 15. From germline, CDR1 is MNHEY and CDR2 SVGAGI. CDR3 length: 17 amino acids. CDR3 residues: CASSTNPTSVRNNEQFF. The CDR3 DNA is TGTGCCAGCAGTACTAACCCTACTAGCGTGAGAAACAATGAGCAGTTCTTC.

This clonotype was detected only a few times. The V gene is TRBV5-5, the J gene TRBJ2-6; maybe TRBD2 (6 bases). The CDR3 runs to 16 residues. The V gene's germline CDR1 is SGHKS and CDR2 YYEKEE (reference sequence). Trimming stripped 3 bases from V and 2 bases from J, with 12 bases between. The CDR3 DNA follows: TGTGCCAGCAGCTGGCCCCCGGGGGCTGGGGCCAACGTCCTGACTTTC. It specifies CASSWPPGAGANVLTF.

This clonotype is medium-sized (0.01 to 0.1%) by share. The chain has TRBV29-1 and TRBJ2-7, with 7 bases matching TRBD1. Germline CDR1 is SQVTM and CDR2 is ANQGSEA. The CDR3 spans 12 residues. Germline trimming cut 7 bases from V and 3 bases from J; bases unmatched to any gene: 6. DNA of the CDR3: TGCAGCGCCGGAAGGGACAGCTACGAGCAGTACTTC. Amino acids: CSAGRDSYEQYF.

This chain links TRBV6-2 or TRBV6-3 with TRBJ2-3; D perhaps matches TRBD2 (6 bases). CDR1 MNHEY and CDR2 SVGEGT come from the germline V gene. V shed 4 bases and J shed 0 bases, with 11 bases lying between them. The CDR3 contains 15 residues. The CDR3: CASSFSGASTDTQYF. CDR3 DNA sequence: TGTGCCAGCAGTTTTAGCGGAGCTAGCACAGATACGCAGTATTTT.

The sample holds a few counts of this clonotype. The chain employs TRBV15 and TRBJ2-3, with 7 bases lining up with TRBD2. V trimming: 0 bases; J trimming: 3 bases; junction bases outside the gene matches: 3. CDR3 length: 15 residues. CDR1 LNHNV and CDR2 YYDKDF come from the germline V gene (reference sequence). In nucleotides, the CDR3 is TGTGCCACCAGCAGAGATCGGGGGGTTACAGATACGCAGTATTTT. This sequence encodes CATSRDRGVTDTQYF.

For the CDR3, the DNA is TGTGCCAGCGGCCCATCAACAGACAATGAGCAGTTCTTC. Residues: CASGPSTDNEQFF. The chain carries TRBV5-4 and TRBJ2-1; D call uncertain. Per the germline V gene, CDR1 is SGHNT and CDR2 is YYREEE (reference sequence). The CDR3 has 13 amino acids. Trimming took off 7 bases at V and 5 bases at J, with 13 bases between the two ends.

The V call is TRBV6-2 or TRBV6-3, the J call TRBJ1-2; D is ambiguous. Germline CDR1 is MNHEY and CDR2 is SVGEGT. The CDR3 covers 14 residues. V was clipped by 4 bases and J by 4 bases, with 13 bases between them. Here the CDR3 DNA reads TGTGCCAGCAGTTTTGGGAATCCGGGCTATGGCTACACCTTC. It translates to CASSFGNPGYGYTF.

This chain connects TRBV5-4 to TRBJ2-3; TRBD1 matches at 8 bases. This CDR3 is 15 amino acids long. Trimming removed 3 bases from V and 2 bases from J; junction bases left unmatched: 5. The germline V gene encodes CDR1 SGHNT and CDR2 YYREEE (reference sequence). The CDR3 is CASSSYRGYTDTQYF. CDR3 nucleotide sequence: TGTGCCAGCAGCTCCTACAGGGGGTACACAGATACGCAGTATTTT.

By share of the sample, this clonotype is medium-sized. The chain links TRBV19 to TRBJ2-1; D is uncertain. The CDR3 extends over 9 amino acids. In germline, CDR1 is LNHDA, CDR2 SQIVND (reference sequence). Trimming pared 7 bases from V and 8 bases from J, leaving 3 bases between. The CDR3 DNA follows: TGTGCCAGTAATGATGAGCAGTTCTTC. Translation: CASNDEQFF.

The chain has TRBV10-1 and TRBJ2-5, with D possibly being TRBD1 or TRBD2 (5 bases each). Per germline, CDR1 WNHNN and CDR2 SYGVQD (reference sequence). The CDR3 extends over 9 amino acids. The DNA for the CDR3 is TGCGCTCGGGACGAGACCCAGTACTTC. It specifies CARDETQYF.

The chain has TRBV15 and TRBJ1-1; 9 bases match TRBD1. J lost 1 base, V lost 4 bases, and 1 base had no gene match. The CDR3 extends over 14 amino acids. Germline assignment: CDR1 LNHNV and CDR2 YYDKDF (reference sequence). The CDR3 loop reads CATSMDRGNTEAFF. As DNA, the CDR3 is TGTGCCACCAGCATGGACAGGGGGAACACTGAAGCTTTCTTT. Full variable domain (rest looked up from reference TRBV15 and TRBJ1-1): DAMVIQNPRYQVTQFGKPVTLSCSQTLNHNVMYWYQQKSSQAPKLLFHYYDKDFNNEADTPDNFQSRRPNTSFCFLDIRSPGLGDTAMYLCATSMDRGNTEAFFGQGTRLTVV.

This clonotype is deemed large (0.1 to 1%). The rearrangement joins TRBV19 to TRBJ2-5, with 9 bases matching TRBD2. The trim removed 6 bases at V and 4 bases at J, leaving 0 bases unmatched. The germline gives CDR1 LNHDA, CDR2 SQIVND (reference sequence). The CDR3 runs to 12 residues. This CDR3 is CASRLAGETQYF. Written as DNA, the CDR3 is TGTGCCAGTAGACTAGCGGGAGAGACCCAGTACTTC.

The gene calls are TRBV5-1 and TRBJ2-3, with 10 bases fitting TRBD1. This CDR3 contains 17 residues. Germline CDR1 SGHRS, CDR2 YFSETQ. V shed 4 bases, J shed 7 bases, and the junction held 15 bases outside the gene matches. In DNA, the CDR3 is TGCGCCAGCAGCCCAGCTCTGACCGGGACAGGGGTCAATACGCAGTATTTT. Protein: CASSPALTGTGVNTQYF.

The chain carries TRBV6-5 and TRBJ1-3; perhaps TRBD1 as D (5 bases). Germline V gene data show CDR1 as MNHEY and CDR2 as SVGAGI. The CDR3 is 15 amino acids. V shed 5 bases and J shed 2 bases, with 13 bases lying between them. CDR3 residues: CASSPPMGAGNTIYF. The DNA for the CDR3 is TGTGCCAGCAGTCCCCCCATGGGGGCTGGAAACACCATATATTTT.

This clonotype has more than one count but fewer than ten. The gene calls are TRBV19 and TRBJ1-4; no reliable D call. CDR1 and CDR2 (germline): LNHDA, SQIVND (reference sequence). The CDR3 runs 12 residues. V was cut by 10 bases and J by 4 bases, with 10 bases left in between. The CDR3 here is CATAGDNEKLFF. In DNA, the CDR3 is TGTGCCACCGCCGGTGATAATGAAAAACTGTTTTTT.

This clonotype has just a few counts. The genes are TRBV13 and TRBJ2-1; D may be TRBD1 (5 bases). The ends were cut back, 2 bases at V and 14 bases at J, with 13 bases in the middle. The CDR3 consists of 12 residues. Germline V gene lookup returns CDR1 PRHDT and CDR2 FYEKMQ (reference sequence). The CDR3 DNA follows: TGTGCCAGCAGCTTAAGGCAGGGTAAAAAGTTCTTC. Its protein product is CASSLRQGKKFF.

V gene TRBV6-5 combines with J gene TRBJ2-7; 7 positions match TRBD2. The V and J ends lost 5 bases and 0 bases, in that order; junction bases with no gene match: 7. Germline V lookup: CDR1 MNHEY, CDR2 SVGAGI. The CDR3 contains 15 residues. The CDR3 sequence: CASSPLAEGSYEQYF. The CDR3, as DNA: TGTGCCAGCAGTCCTCTAGCGGAGGGCTCCTACGAGCAGTACTTC.

This clonotype was seen only a few times. DNA for the CDR3: TGTGCCAGCAGTCAGTGGACAGGGAACACCGGGGAGCTGTTTTTT. Its translation: CASSQWTGNTGELFF. The V gene is TRBV6-2 or TRBV6-3, the J gene TRBJ2-2; 7 nucleotides match TRBD1. Per the germline V gene, CDR1 is MNHEY and CDR2 is SVGEGT. There are 15 residues in the CDR3. V lost 5 bases to trimming and J lost 1 base; unmatched junction nucleotides: 4.

This chain joins TRBV29-1 and TRBJ2-5; D is possibly TRBD2 (6 bases). From germline, CDR1 is SQVTM and CDR2 ANQGSEA. The CDR3 length is 12 residues. V was cut by 7 bases and J by 4 bases, with 13 bases left in between. The CDR3 DNA is TGCAGCGCCGGTAGTAGCGGAGAGACCCAGTACTTC. It specifies CSAGSSGETQYF.

CDR3 in DNA: TGCAGCGTCCCGACAGGGACCCTCTATGGCTACACCTTC. Translated: CSVPTGTLYGYTF. The V and J genes are TRBV29-1 and TRBJ1-2; the match to TRBD1 covers 7 bases. V gave up 6 bases and J gave up 4 bases; unmatched junction bases: 8. This CDR3 contains 13 residues. Germline CDR1 reads SQVTM; CDR2 reads ANQGSEA.

This clonotype was observed a few times. CDR3 region: CASSLRTAKQETQYF. The CDR3, as DNA: TGTGCCAGCAGTCTCCGGACAGCGAAGCAAGAGACCCAGTACTTC. This chain uses TRBV27 with TRBJ2-5, with D possibly being TRBD1 (6 bases). The CDR3 extends over 15 amino acids. V lost 5 bases and J 2 bases, leaving 15 bases between the germline ends. Germline V gene data show CDR1 as MNHEY and CDR2 as SMNVEV (reference sequence).